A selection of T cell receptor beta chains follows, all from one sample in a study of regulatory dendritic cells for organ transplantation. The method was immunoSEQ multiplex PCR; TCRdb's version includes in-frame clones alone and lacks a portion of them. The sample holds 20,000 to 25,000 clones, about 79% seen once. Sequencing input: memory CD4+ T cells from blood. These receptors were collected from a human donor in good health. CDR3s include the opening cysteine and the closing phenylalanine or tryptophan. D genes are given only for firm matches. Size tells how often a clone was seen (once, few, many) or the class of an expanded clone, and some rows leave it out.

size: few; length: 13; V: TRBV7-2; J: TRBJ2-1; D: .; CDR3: CASSPAGYNEQFF; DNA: TGTGCCAGCAGCCCAGCAGGGTACAATGAGCAGTTCTTC
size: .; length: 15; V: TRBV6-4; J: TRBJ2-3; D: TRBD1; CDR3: CASSEGQGAVDTQYF; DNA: TGTGCCAGCAGTGAAGGACAGGGGGCTGTAGATACGCAGTATTTT
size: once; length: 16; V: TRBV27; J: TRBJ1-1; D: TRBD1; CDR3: CASSPLAGTGNYEAFF; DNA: TGTGCCAGCAGTCCCTTAGCCGGGACAGGTAATTATGAAGCTTTCTTT
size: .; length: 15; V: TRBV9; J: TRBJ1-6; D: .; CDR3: CASSSQGTYNSPLHF; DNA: TGTGCCAGCAGCTCACAGGGAACTTATAATTCACCCCTCCACTTT
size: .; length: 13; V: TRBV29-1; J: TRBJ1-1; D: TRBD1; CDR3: CSVERQGFAEAFF; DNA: TGCAGCGTTGAAAGACAGGGGTTCGCTGAAGCTTTCTTT
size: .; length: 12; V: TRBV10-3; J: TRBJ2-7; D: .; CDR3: CAISPGDYEQYF; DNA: TGTGCCATCAGCCCCGGGGACTACGAGCAGTACTTC
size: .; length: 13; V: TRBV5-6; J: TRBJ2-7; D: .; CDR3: CASSRGTSYEQYF; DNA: TGTGCCAGCAGCCGGGGGACCTCCTACGAGCAGTACTTC
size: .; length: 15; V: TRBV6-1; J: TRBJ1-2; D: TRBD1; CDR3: CASSDRDRANYGYTF; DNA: TGTGCCAGCAGTGACCGGGACAGGGCTAACTATGGCTACACCTTC
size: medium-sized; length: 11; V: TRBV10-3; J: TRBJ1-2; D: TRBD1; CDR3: CAIRDSYGYTF; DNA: TGTGCCATCCGGGACAGCTATGGCTACACCTTC
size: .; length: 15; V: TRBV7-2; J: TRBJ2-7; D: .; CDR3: CASSLSQGSSYEQYF; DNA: TGTGCCAGCAGCTTATCCCAGGGAAGCTCCTACGAGCAGTACTTC
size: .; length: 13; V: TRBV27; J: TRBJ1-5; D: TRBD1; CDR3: CASSRDRNQPQHF; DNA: TGTGCCTCCTCCCGGGACAGAAATCAGCCCCAGCATTTT
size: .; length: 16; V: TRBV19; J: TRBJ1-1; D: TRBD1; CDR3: CASSIRTGIGNTEAFF; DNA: TGTGCCAGTAGTATCCGGACAGGGATAGGTAACACTGAAGCTTTCTTT
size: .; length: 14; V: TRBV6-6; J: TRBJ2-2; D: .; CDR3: CASHTGGNTGELFF; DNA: TGTGCCAGCCATACAGGCGGGAACACCGGGGAGCTGTTTTTT
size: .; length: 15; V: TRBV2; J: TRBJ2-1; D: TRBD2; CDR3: CASTSLAGSYNEQFF; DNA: TGTGCCAGCACCTCCCTAGCGGGCTCCTACAATGAGCAGTTCTTC
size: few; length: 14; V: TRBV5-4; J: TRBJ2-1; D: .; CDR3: CASSFRGKGNEQFF; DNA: TGTGCCAGCAGCTTCCGGGGAAAGGGCAATGAGCAGTTCTTC
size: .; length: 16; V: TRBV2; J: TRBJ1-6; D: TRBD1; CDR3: CASSYSPGQGNSPLHF; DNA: TGTGCCAGCAGTTACAGTCCGGGACAGGGGAATTCACCCCTCCACTTT
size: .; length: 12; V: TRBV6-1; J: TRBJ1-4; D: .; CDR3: CASSRNTVGLFF; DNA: TGTGCCAGCAGCCGAAACACAGTAGGACTGTTTTTT
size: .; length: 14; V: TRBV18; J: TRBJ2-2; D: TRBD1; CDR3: CASSPRQGDGELFF; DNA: TGTGCCAGCTCACCTCGACAGGGGGACGGGGAGCTGTTTTTT
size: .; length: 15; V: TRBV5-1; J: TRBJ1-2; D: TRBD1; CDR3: CASSLEDRKEDGYTF; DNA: TGCGCCAGCAGCCTGGAGGACAGGAAGGAGGATGGCTACACCTTC
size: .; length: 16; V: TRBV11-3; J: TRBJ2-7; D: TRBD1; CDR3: CASSGSTGGSSYEQYF; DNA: TGTGCCAGCAGCGGTTCGACAGGGGGCTCTTCTTACGAGCAGTACTTC
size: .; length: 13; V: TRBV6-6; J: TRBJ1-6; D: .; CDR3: CASRGTNNSPLHF; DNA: TGTGCCAGCAGGGGCACAAATAATTCACCCCTCCACTTT
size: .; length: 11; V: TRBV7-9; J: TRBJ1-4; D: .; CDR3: CASSGSEKLFF; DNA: TGTGCCAGCAGCGGTAGCGAAAAACTGTTTTTT
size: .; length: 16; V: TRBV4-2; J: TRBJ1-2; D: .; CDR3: CASSQELQGSNYGYTF; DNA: TGTGCCAGCAGCCAAGAATTGCAGGGTTCGAACTATGGCTACACCTTC
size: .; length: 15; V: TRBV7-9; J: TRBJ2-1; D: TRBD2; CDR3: CASSTGLAGEAEQFF; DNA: TGTGCCAGCAGCACGGGACTAGCGGGGGAGGCTGAGCAGTTCTTC
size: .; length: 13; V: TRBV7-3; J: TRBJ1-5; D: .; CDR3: CASSGGDGQPQHF; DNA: TGTGCCAGCAGCGGCGGGGACGGTCAGCCCCAGCATTTT
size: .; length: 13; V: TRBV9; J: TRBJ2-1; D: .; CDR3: CASSVAVHNEQFF; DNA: TGTGCCAGCAGCGTAGCCGTCCACAATGAGCAGTTCTTC
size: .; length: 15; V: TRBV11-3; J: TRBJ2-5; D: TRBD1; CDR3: CASSSYRGDRETQYF; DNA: TGTGCCAGCAGCTCCTACAGGGGAGACCGGGAGACCCAGTACTTC
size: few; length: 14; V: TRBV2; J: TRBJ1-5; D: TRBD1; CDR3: CASSETTGSQPQHF; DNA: TGTGCCAGCAGTGAAACGACAGGGAGTCAGCCCCAGCATTTT
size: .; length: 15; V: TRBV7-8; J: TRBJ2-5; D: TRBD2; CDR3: CASSSQTSGAETQYF; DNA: TGTGCCAGCAGCTCCCAGACTAGCGGCGCTGAGACCCAGTACTTC
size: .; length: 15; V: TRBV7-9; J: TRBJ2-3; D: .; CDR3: CASSPWTASTDTQYF; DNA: TGTGCCAGCAGCCCCTGGACAGCCAGCACAGATACGCAGTATTTT
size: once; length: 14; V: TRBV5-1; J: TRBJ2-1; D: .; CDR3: CASSLTLGYNEQFF; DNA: TGCGCCAGCAGCTTGACTCTAGGTTACAATGAGCAGTTCTTC
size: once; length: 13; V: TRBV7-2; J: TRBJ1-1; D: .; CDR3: CASRNTGGWGAFF; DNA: TGTGCCAGCAGGAATACAGGTGGATGGGGAGCTTTCTTT
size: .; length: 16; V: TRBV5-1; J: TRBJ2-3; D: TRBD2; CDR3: CASSLLAGGSTDTQYF; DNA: TGCGCCAGCAGCTTATTAGCGGGGGGGAGCACAGATACGCAGTATTTT
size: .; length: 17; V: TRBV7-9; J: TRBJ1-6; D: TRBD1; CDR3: CASSSWTGTGYNSPLHF; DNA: TGTGCCAGCAGCTCATGGACCGGGACAGGCTATAATTCACCCCTCCACTTT
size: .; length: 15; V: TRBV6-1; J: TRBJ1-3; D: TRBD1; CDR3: CASSRDREQANTIYF; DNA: TGTGCCAGCAGTCGGGACAGGGAACAGGCGAACACCATATATTTT
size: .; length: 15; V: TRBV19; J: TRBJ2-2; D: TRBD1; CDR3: CASSRTGGNTGELFF; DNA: TGTGCCAGTAGCCGAACAGGGGGAAACACCGGGGAGCTGTTTTTT
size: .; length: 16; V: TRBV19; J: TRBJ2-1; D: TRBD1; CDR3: CASRRFGDRATNEQFF; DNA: TGTGCCAGTAGAAGATTCGGGGACAGGGCCACCAATGAGCAGTTCTTC
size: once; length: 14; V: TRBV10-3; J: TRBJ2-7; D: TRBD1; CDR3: CAISSGTGTNEQYF; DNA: TGTGCCATCAGTTCCGGGACAGGGACTAACGAGCAGTACTTC
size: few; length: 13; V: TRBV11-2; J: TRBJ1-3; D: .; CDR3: CASSSTQRDTIYF; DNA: TGTGCCAGCAGCTCCACCCAGAGGGACACCATATATTTT
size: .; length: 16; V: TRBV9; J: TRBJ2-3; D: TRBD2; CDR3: CASSFLAGGNADTQYF; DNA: TGTGCCAGCAGCTTCTTAGCGGGGGGGAACGCAGATACGCAGTATTTT
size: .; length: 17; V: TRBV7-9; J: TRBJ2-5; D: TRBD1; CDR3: CASSQDVSRTGQETQYF; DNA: TGTGCCAGCAGCCAAGACGTCTCGAGGACAGGGCAAGAGACCCAGTACTTC
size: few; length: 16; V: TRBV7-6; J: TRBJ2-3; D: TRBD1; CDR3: CASSLALGQGPDTQYF; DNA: TGTGCCAGCAGCTTAGCATTGGGACAGGGCCCAGATACGCAGTATTTT